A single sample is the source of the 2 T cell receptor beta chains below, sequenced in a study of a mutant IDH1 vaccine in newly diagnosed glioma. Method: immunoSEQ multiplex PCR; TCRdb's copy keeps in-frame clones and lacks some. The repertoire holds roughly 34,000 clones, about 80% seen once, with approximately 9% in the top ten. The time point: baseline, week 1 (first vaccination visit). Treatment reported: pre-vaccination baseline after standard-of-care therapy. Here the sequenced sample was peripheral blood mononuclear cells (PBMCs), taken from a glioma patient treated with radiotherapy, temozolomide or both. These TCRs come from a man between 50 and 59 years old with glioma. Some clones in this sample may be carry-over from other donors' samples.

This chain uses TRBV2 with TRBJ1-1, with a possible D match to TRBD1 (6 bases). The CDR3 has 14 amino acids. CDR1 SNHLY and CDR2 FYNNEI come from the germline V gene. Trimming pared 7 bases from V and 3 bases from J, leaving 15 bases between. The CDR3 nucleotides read TGTGCCAGCACCCCCGCCGGGGGCGACACTGAAGCTTTCTTT. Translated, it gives CASTPAGGDTEAFF.

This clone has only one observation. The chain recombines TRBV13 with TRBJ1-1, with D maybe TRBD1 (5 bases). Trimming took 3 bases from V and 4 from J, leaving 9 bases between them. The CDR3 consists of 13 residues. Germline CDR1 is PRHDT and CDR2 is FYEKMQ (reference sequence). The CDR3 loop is CASSLGESTEAFF. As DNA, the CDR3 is TGTGCCAGCAGCTTGGGGGAAAGCACTGAAGCTTTCTTT.